A selection of T cell receptor beta chains follows, all from one sample in a study of shared clonotypes between healthy human individuals. The data were produced by immunoSEQ multiplex PCR, yet TCRdb's version contains in-frame clones alone and is incomplete. The table shows roughly 680,000 clones, with 55% to 75% occurring only once. Sequenced: memory CD4+ T cells sorted from blood. Receptor source: a woman in her 30s in good health. Each CDR3 is given with its conserved first and last residue. D genes are given only for firm matches. For some rows the clone size is stated as once, few or many, or as a class when expanded; others skip it.

v_gene: TRBV28; j_gene: TRBJ2-4; abundance: -; d_gene: -; CDR3aa: CASRGGGALGKNIQYF; CDR3nt: TGTGCCAGCAGGGGAGGGGGGGCGCTAGGCAAAAACATTCAGTACTTC
v_gene: TRBV7-8; j_gene: TRBJ1-1; abundance: -; d_gene: -; CDR3aa: CASSLGSGGTNTEAFF; CDR3nt: TGTGCCAGCAGCTTAGGTTCTGGGGGCACTAACACTGAAGCTTTCTTT
v_gene: TRBV15; j_gene: TRBJ2-1; abundance: -; d_gene: -; CDR3aa: CATSPTGRGYNEQFF; CDR3nt: TGTGCCACCAGCCCAACGGGTCGGGGGTACAATGAGCAGTTCTTC
v_gene: TRBV6-6; j_gene: TRBJ1-5; abundance: -; d_gene: -; CDR3aa: CASTNTNQPQHF; CDR3nt: TGTGCCAGCACAAACACCAATCAGCCCCAGCATTTT
v_gene: TRBV7-9; j_gene: TRBJ1-2; abundance: -; d_gene: -; CDR3aa: CASSQDRAGGNYGYTF; CDR3nt: TGTGCCAGCAGCCAAGATCGGGCAGGCGGAAATTATGGCTACACCTTC
v_gene: TRBV5-3; j_gene: TRBJ1-5; abundance: -; d_gene: -; CDR3aa: CARSAAGYNQPQHF; CDR3nt: TGTGCCAGAAGCGCGGCGGGGTACAATCAGCCCCAGCATTTT
v_gene: TRBV9; j_gene: TRBJ2-1; abundance: -; d_gene: TRBD1; CDR3aa: CASSARTGDLGNEQFF; CDR3nt: TGTGCCAGCAGCGCCAGGACAGGGGACCTCGGCAATGAGCAGTTCTTC
v_gene: TRBV7-2; j_gene: TRBJ1-3; abundance: -; d_gene: TRBD1; CDR3aa: CASSLEGGGRGRNTIYF; CDR3nt: TGTGCCAGCAGCTTAGAGGGAGGGGGCAGGGGACGAAACACCATATATTTT
v_gene: TRBV7-6; j_gene: TRBJ1-3; abundance: -; d_gene: TRBD1; CDR3aa: CASSPGQGGLSGNTIYF; CDR3nt: TGTGCCAGCAGCCCCGGACAGGGCGGCCTCTCTGGAAACACCATATATTTT
v_gene: TRBV27; j_gene: TRBJ2-7; abundance: -; d_gene: TRBD1; CDR3aa: CASAPGQGAHEQYF; CDR3nt: TGTGCCAGCGCTCCGGGACAGGGGGCCCACGAGCAGTACTTC
v_gene: TRBV5-1; j_gene: TRBJ2-3; abundance: -; d_gene: -; CDR3aa: CASSRVYRDTQYF; CDR3nt: TGCGCCAGCAGCAGAGTATATAGAGATACGCAGTATTTT
v_gene: TRBV19; j_gene: TRBJ2-5; abundance: -; d_gene: -; CDR3aa: CASSQIFGMETQYF; CDR3nt: TGTGCCAGTAGTCAGATCTTCGGGATGGAGACCCAGTACTTC
v_gene: TRBV2; j_gene: TRBJ1-2; abundance: -; d_gene: -; CDR3aa: CASIFPFTVGYTF; CDR3nt: TGTGCCAGCATTTTTCCTTTCACGGTGGGCTACACCTTC
v_gene: TRBV19; j_gene: TRBJ2-7; abundance: once; d_gene: TRBD1; CDR3aa: CASSMSHRGEQYF; CDR3nt: TGTGCCAGTAGTATGTCCCACAGGGGCGAGCAGTACTTC
v_gene: TRBV13; j_gene: TRBJ2-7; abundance: -; d_gene: -; CDR3aa: CASSLGFRGFEQYF; CDR3nt: TGTGCCAGCAGCTTAGGCTTTCGGGGGTTCGAGCAGTACTTC
v_gene: TRBV28; j_gene: TRBJ2-1; abundance: -; d_gene: -; CDR3aa: CASSFSQGIFNEQFF; CDR3nt: TGTGCCAGCAGTTTTTCACAGGGTATCTTCAATGAGCAGTTCTTC